Each of the 10 T cell receptor beta chains below was sequenced from the same sample in a study of blood T cell repertoires in COVID-19. Measured with immunoSEQ multiplex PCR; TCRdb has only the in-frame clones, and not every one. The sample consists of around 160,000 clones, roughly 89% of them appearing once. The sample was peripheral blood. All receptors come from a woman aged 70-85 years with COVID-19, enrolled during active disease.

The rearrangement links TRBV12-3 or TRBV12-4 to TRBJ1-2; the D gene is possibly TRBD1 (6 bases). Between the trimmed V and J ends, which lost 4 bases and 5 bases, there was a span of 11 bases. The CDR3 is 13 amino acids. CDR3 sequence: CASSSRDTYGYTF. The CDR3 nucleotides read TGTGCCAGCAGTTCTCGGGACACGTATGGCTACACCTTC.

The chain is built from TRBV6-5 and TRBJ2-7; 7 positions agree with TRBD1. The CDR3 sequence is 12 residues long. The J segment lost 3 bases and the V segment lost 10 bases, leaving 6 bases of the junction unmatched. CDR1 MNHEY and CDR2 SVGAGI come from the germline V gene. CDR3 residues: CAIGTVLYEQYF. CDR3 sequence (DNA): TGTGCCATCGGGACAGTGCTCTACGAGCAGTACTTC.

The J gene is TRBJ1-2, the V gene TRBV6-5; 9 bases map to TRBD1. The CDR3 is made up of 15 amino acids. With 6 bases clipped from V and 7 bases from J, the junction kept 12 bases outside the gene matches. CDR1 is MNHEY, CDR2 SVGAGI, per germline. CDR3 protein: CASSRDRVPLGGYTF. The CDR3 DNA reads as TGTGCCAGCAGCCGGGACAGGGTGCCGTTAGGTGGCTACACCTTC.

V is TRBV7-2 and J is TRBJ1-1; weak D call: TRBD1 (5 bases). The CDR3 extends over 16 amino acids. V lost 0 bases to trimming and J lost 0 bases, with 11 bases between them. The germline V gene encodes CDR1 SGHTA and CDR2 FQGNSA. CDR3 coding DNA: TGTGCCAGCAGCTTAGCTCCGACAGTCTTGAACACTGAAGCTTTCTTT. This translates into CASSLAPTVLNTEAFF.

This chain links TRBV6-5 with TRBJ1-1; D gene unclear. The CDR3 totals 12 residues. Looked up from germline, CDR1 is MNHEY and CDR2 is SVGAGI. The V and J ends lost 4 bases and 3 bases respectively, with 6 bases between them. This CDR3 reads CASSFGYTEAFF. The DNA for the CDR3 is TGTGCCAGCAGTTTCGGGTACACTGAAGCTTTCTTT.

V usage is TRBV6-6 and J usage is TRBJ1-1; 11 bases are shared with TRBD1. V shed 4 bases and J 0 bases; nucleotides not matched to a gene: 4. The V gene's germline CDR1 is MNHNY and CDR2 SVGAGI (reference sequence). CDR3 length: 16 residues. CDR3 loop: CASSLPGQGVNTEAFF. Written as DNA, the CDR3 is TGTGCCAGCAGTTTACCGGGACAGGGGGTGAACACTGAAGCTTTCTTT.

The rearrangement uses TRBV6-4 and TRBJ1-6; D might be TRBD1 (5 bases). Trimming left V 6 bases short and J 10 bases short, with 13 bases between. Germline CDR1 is MRHNA and CDR2 is SNTAGT. The CDR3 consists of 13 residues. CDR3: CASSAGMGSPLHF. In DNA, the CDR3 is TGTGCCAGCAGCGCAGGGATGGGGTCACCCCTCCACTTT.

V and J are TRBV5-4 and TRBJ1-2, with 8 positions matching TRBD1. The CDR3 runs 12 residues. Germline V gene sequence: CDR1 SGHNT, CDR2 YYREEE (reference sequence). V lost 3 bases and J lost 8; bases outside the gene matches: 3. CDR3: CASSSGQGGYTF. CDR3 in DNA: TGTGCCAGCAGCTCCGGACAGGGAGGCTACACCTTC.

The rearrangement uses TRBV2 and TRBJ1-2; no firm D call. Germline V gene data show CDR1 as SNHLY and CDR2 as FYNNEI. The ends were cut back, 2 bases at V and 4 bases at J, with 11 bases in the middle. This CDR3 is 14 amino acids long. For the CDR3, the DNA is TGTGCCAGCAGTGAATCGGGTAGAGGCTATGGCTACACCTTC. Translation gives CASSESGRGYGYTF.

The chain uses TRBV28 and TRBJ1-4; D may be TRBD1 (6 bases). In germline, CDR1 is MDHEN, CDR2 SYDVKM. The V end lost 6 bases, the J end lost 0 bases, and 14 bases lay between the germline ends. The CDR3 consists of 16 residues. The DNA for the CDR3 is TGTGCCAGCAGCCCTGACAGGATTGCAACTAATGAAAAACTGTTTTTT. Its translation: CASSPDRIATNEKLFF.